The rows below give T cell receptor beta chains drawn from one sample of a study of cytomegalovirus exposure and HLA in healthy donors. Repertoires were generated with immunoSEQ multiplex PCR, while TCRdb's copy carries only in-frame clones and drops some. The sample has some 150,000 clones, around 79% seen once. The sample comprised PBMCs. Every receptor here comes from a man aged 35 to 55 in good health and CMV-seropositive. CDR3s include the opening cysteine and the closing phenylalanine or tryptophan. The D gene is left open where the match is weak. The size field is filled for only some rows; it gives once, few, many or a size class.

clone size | D gene | J gene | V gene | CDR3 protein | CDR3 DNA
- | - | TRBJ1-1 | TRBV28 | CASSPGENTEAFF | TGTGCCAGCAGTCCCGGAGAGAACACTGAAGCTTTCTTT
- | TRBD2 | TRBJ2-2 | TRBV15 | CATSRDAVLAGATGELFF | TGTGCCACCAGCAGAGACGCCGTACTAGCGGGAGCCACCGGGGAGCTGTTTTTT
- | TRBD2 | TRBJ2-7 | TRBV9 | CASSYGTSGTYEQYF | TGTGCCAGCAGCTACGGGACTAGCGGGACCTACGAGCAGTACTTC
- | TRBD2 | TRBJ2-3 | TRBV5-1 | CASAIAGEMTDTQYF | TGCGCCTCAGCTATAGCGGGAGAAATGACAGATACGCAGTATTTT
- | TRBD2 | TRBJ2-1 | TRBV19 | CASSISDGGFNEQFF | TGTGCCAGTAGTATCAGTGACGGGGGGTTCAATGAGCAGTTCTTC
- | - | TRBJ2-6 | TRBV5-1 | CASSWGIYSGANVLTF | TGCGCCAGCAGCTGGGGCATTTACTCTGGGGCCAACGTCCTGACTTTC
few | - | TRBJ1-2 | TRBV21-1 | CASSNMGQGILLKNYGYTF | TGTGCCAGCAGCAACATGGGACAGGGGATTTTACTCAAGAACTATGGCTACACCTTC
- | - | TRBJ1-1 | TRBV19 | CASRRSLNTEAFF | TGTGCCAGTAGGCGGAGTTTGAACACTGAAGCTTTCTTT
- | TRBD2 | TRBJ2-1 | TRBV9 | CASSGGLAGINEQFF | TGTGCCAGCAGTGGGGGACTAGCGGGCATAAATGAGCAGTTCTTC
few | TRBD1 | TRBJ2-1 | TRBV27 | CASAQADRDIHEQFF | TGTGCCAGCGCCCAGGCGGACAGGGATATCCATGAGCAGTTCTTC
- | - | TRBJ2-7 | TRBV19 | CASTGAGPYEQYF | TGTGCCAGTACTGGGGCAGGCCCCTACGAGCAGTACTTC
- | - | TRBJ1-6 | TRBV28 | CASGEGRSPLHF | TGTGCCAGTGGGGAGGGGCGTTCACCCCTCCACTTT
once | TRBD2 | TRBJ2-3 | TRBV18 | CASSPLFSGRETDTQYF | TGTGCCAGCTCACCTCTGTTTAGCGGGAGGGAAACAGATACGCAGTATTTT
- | - | TRBJ2-3 | TRBV9 | CASNEMGVHTQYF | TGTGCCAGCAACGAAATGGGAGTACATACGCAGTATTTT
- | TRBD1 | TRBJ1-2 | TRBV6-1 | CASSWDRTSYGYTF | TGTGCCAGCAGCTGGGACAGAACCAGCTATGGCTACACCTTC
- | TRBD1 | TRBJ1-1 | TRBV7-9 | CSSRPRQGAKAEAFF | TGTTCCAGCAGACCCAGACAGGGGGCTAAGGCTGAAGCTTTCTTT
once | - | TRBJ1-4 | TRBV9 | CASSAVTGTNEKLFF | TGTGCCAGCAGCGCCGTGACAGGAACTAATGAAAAACTGTTTTTT
- | TRBD2 | TRBJ2-1 | TRBV5-1 | CASSFSVAGVNEQFF | TGCGCCAGCAGCTTCTCGGTAGCGGGGGTAAATGAGCAGTTCTTC
- | TRBD2 | TRBJ2-4 | TRBV29-1 | CSVEGASGGKNIQYF | TGCAGCGTTGAAGGTGCTAGCGGAGGGAAGAACATTCAGTACTTC
- | - | TRBJ1-2 | TRBV6-6 | CASSFQGNYGYTF | TGTGCCAGCAGTTTCCAGGGGAACTATGGCTACACCTTC
once | TRBD1 | TRBJ1-2 | TRBV4-1 | CASSRDTGAHGYTF | TGCGCCAGCAGCCGGGATACAGGGGCCCATGGCTACACCTTC
- | TRBD2 | TRBJ2-3 | TRBV6-1 | CASSGLAAISTDTQYF | TGTGCCAGCAGTGGACTAGCGGCCATTAGCACAGATACGCAGTATTTT
- | - | TRBJ2-2 | TRBV4-2 | CASSQVGDTGELFF | TGTGCCAGCAGCCAAGTCGGAGACACCGGGGAGCTGTTTTTT
- | TRBD2 | TRBJ2-1 | TRBV27 | CASSLSSGRAYNEQFF | TGTGCCAGCAGTTTATCTTCTGGGAGGGCCTACAATGAGCAGTTCTTC
few | - | TRBJ1-2 | TRBV5-1 | CASSLQGIGGYTF | TGCGCCAGCAGCTTACAGGGAATAGGTGGCTACACCTTC
- | - | TRBJ2-1 | TRBV18 | CASSSLASSLNEQFF | TGTGCCAGCTCAAGTCTAGCTTCATCCCTCAATGAGCAGTTCTTC
- | TRBD1 | TRBJ2-5 | TRBV19 | CASTDRAQETQYF | TGTGCCAGTACGGACAGGGCCCAAGAGACCCAGTACTTC
- | TRBD1 | TRBJ1-1 | TRBV5-4 | CASSSGTGETEAFF | TGTGCCAGCAGCTCCGGGACAGGGGAAACTGAAGCTTTCTTT
- | TRBD1 | TRBJ2-5 | TRBV5-1 | CASSSGQGQETQYF | TGCGCCAGCAGCTCCGGACAGGGACAAGAGACCCAGTACTTC
- | - | TRBJ2-7 | TRBV6-6 | CASSTRAGVGEQYF | TGTGCCAGCAGCACCCGCGCAGGGGTGGGCGAGCAGTACTTC
- | - | TRBJ1-1 | TRBV27 | CASSFDRNTEAFF | TGTGCCAGCAGTTTTGACAGGAACACTGAAGCTTTCTTT
- | TRBD1 | TRBJ1-5 | TRBV30 | CACKGQGDQPQHF | TGTGCCTGTAAAGGACAGGGCGATCAGCCCCAGCATTTT
- | TRBD1 | TRBJ2-3 | TRBV6-5 | CASSYVAGGVTDTQYF | TGTGCCAGCAGTTACGTCGCAGGGGGCGTCACAGATACGCAGTATTTT
- | TRBD2 | TRBJ2-3 | TRBV6-5 | CASSFSGTSTDTQYF | TGTGCCAGCAGTTTTAGCGGGACGAGCACAGATACGCAGTATTTT
- | - | TRBJ2-7 | TRBV5-1 | CASSPNGAGFYEQYF | TGCGCCAGCAGCCCCAACGGCGCCGGGTTCTACGAGCAGTACTTC
- | - | TRBJ1-5 | TRBV19 | CASSIDSDPGRRNQPQHF | TGTGCCAGTAGTATAGACTCGGACCCCGGGAGGCGCAATCAGCCCCAGCATTTT
- | - | TRBJ1-1 | TRBV29-1 | CSVGQGHFEAFF | TGCAGCGTTGGGCAGGGGCACTTTGAAGCTTTCTTT
- | - | TRBJ1-5 | TRBV18 | CASSPRTDQPQHF | TGTGCCAGCTCACCAAGGACAGATCAGCCCCAGCATTTT
- | - | TRBJ2-5 | TRBV6-1 | CASSEAVRPRETQYF | TGTGCCAGCAGTGAAGCGGTCCGGCCGCGGGAGACCCAGTACTTC
- | TRBD1 | TRBJ2-5 | TRBV28 | CASSTPRQGVFSYQETQYF | TGTGCCAGCAGTACACCTCGACAGGGGGTCTTTTCTTACCAAGAGACCCAGTACTTC
- | TRBD1 | TRBJ1-3 | TRBV7-9 | CASSATGGGSGNTIYF | TGTGCCAGCAGCGCGACAGGGGGAGGCTCTGGAAACACCATATATTTT
- | TRBD2 | TRBJ2-5 | TRBV5-8 | CASSSTTSGSWGETQYF | TGTGCCAGCAGCTCGACGACTAGCGGGAGCTGGGGAGAGACCCAGTACTTC
- | - | TRBJ2-3 | TRBV9 | CASSLTGSTDTQYF | TGTGCCAGCAGCCTAACAGGAAGCACAGATACGCAGTATTTT
- | - | TRBJ2-3 | TRBV6-1 | CASSEPGTITDTQYF | TGTGCCAGCAGTGAACCCGGGACAATCACAGATACGCAGTATTTT
- | TRBD1 | TRBJ1-5 | TRBV2 | CASSPGGLSNQPQHF | TGTGCCAGCAGTCCAGGGGGCTTGAGCAATCAGCCCCAGCATTTT
few | - | TRBJ1-1 | TRBV4-3 | CASSQEGGVMNTEAFF | TGCGCCAGCAGCCAAGAAGGGGGAGTCATGAACACTGAAGCTTTCTTT
- | - | TRBJ1-2 | TRBV5-1 | CASSSTIGGYTF | TGCGCCAGCAGCTCCACCATCGGTGGCTACACCTTC
- | TRBD1 | TRBJ2-2 | TRBV6-5 | CASRTGDTGELFF | TGTGCCAGCCGAACAGGGGACACCGGGGAGCTGTTTTTT
- | - | TRBJ1-4 | TRBV6-5 | CASAPGPTNEKLFF | TGTGCCAGCGCCCCGGGTCCAACTAATGAAAAACTGTTTTTT
- | - | TRBJ1-5 | TRBV6-5 | CASTQGWHQPQHF | TGTGCCAGCACCCAGGGGTGGCATCAGCCCCAGCATTTT
few | - | TRBJ2-5 | TRBV5-1 | CASSFVSQETQYF | TGCGCCAGCAGCTTCGTCAGCCAAGAGACCCAGTACTTC
- | TRBD1 | TRBJ2-7 | TRBV5-1 | CASSLLLRTGTPYEQYF | TGCGCCAGCAGCCTTCTTTTGCGGACAGGGACCCCCTACGAGCAGTACTTC
- | - | TRBJ1-1 | TRBV5-3 | CARSLRSHPGADLQVEAFF | TGTGCCAGAAGCTTGAGATCCCACCCAGGGGCGGACCTTCAGGTTGAAGCTTTCTTT
- | TRBD1 | TRBJ1-1 | TRBV7-6 | CASSLAKGQGGSKNTEAFF | TGTGCCAGCAGCTTAGCGAAGGGTCAGGGGGGCTCGAAAAACACTGAAGCTTTCTTT